Below are 2 T cell receptor beta chains sequenced from a single sample in a study of yellow fever vaccine responses in identical twins. TCRdb reprocessed the RT-PCR reads via MiXCR and lists one record per CDR3 protein. The sample shows about 2,400 distinct CDR3 sequences, around four fifths of them seen only once. Source: T cells from blood (PBMCs), unsorted or a sorted subset (not recorded which), taken before or after yellow fever vaccination (not recorded which). The receptor source for this set is a woman aged 18-29 years who received the yellow fever vaccine.

The chain uses TRBV7-6 and TRBJ1-5; TRBD1 is a possible D gene (5 bases). With 3 bases removed from V and 2 bases from J, the gap between germline ends came to 11 bases. Germline V lookup: CDR1 SGHVS, CDR2 FNYEAQ. The CDR3 has 15 residues. The CDR3 reads CASSLSGYGNQPQHF. The CDR3 DNA follows: TGTGCCAGCAGCTTGTCAGGGTACGGCAATCAGCCCCAGCATTTT.

A word on this clonotype: Its ends do not fully match the called genes, so a read error is possible. The rearrangement joins TRBV7-1 to TRBJ2-7, with D hard to call. Being an ORF, TRBV7-1 has a function that is uncertain. CDR3 length equals 13 residues. The DNA of the CDR3 is TGTGCCAGCAGCCCAGCACTGATCTACGAGCAGTACTTC. It yields the protein CASSPALIYEQYF.